The table lists the clone carrying this TCR beta chain with a few counts. The antigen remains unidentified. The data stem from a study of CD8 T cells in ankylosing spondylitis. TCRdb used MiXCR to reprocess the 5' RACE reads, holding one entry per CDR3 protein. The table records a few hundred thousand distinct CDR3 sequences, 18% of them present only once. The germline V and J ends were trimmed by 6 bases and 6 bases, with 18 bases remaining between them. Per the germline V gene, CDR1 is SQVTM and CDR2 is ANQGSEA. This CDR3 is 13 amino acids long. General study findings and limits: For ankylosing spondylitis blood, a TCR beta motif of eight or nine highly homologous variants appeared characteristic. Reported data indicate significant enrichment of disease-linked clones within matched ankylosing spondylitis synovial fluid. In synovial fluid and blood from reactive arthritis, some motif variants were previously reported. Clones linked to the disease showed a CD8+ phenotype. They occurred at relatively low frequencies in peripheral blood.

The sequencing input was blood, either unsorted or a sorted T cell fraction (not recorded which). This receptor was identified in a male donor with ankylosing spondylitis or in good health (not recorded which). The chain has TRBV29-1 and TRBJ2-7, with D maybe TRBD2 (6 bases). CDR3 nucleotides: TGCAGCGTCCCACGGGACTCATTGGGCGAGCAGTACTTC. Translating it yields CSVPRDSLGEQYF.